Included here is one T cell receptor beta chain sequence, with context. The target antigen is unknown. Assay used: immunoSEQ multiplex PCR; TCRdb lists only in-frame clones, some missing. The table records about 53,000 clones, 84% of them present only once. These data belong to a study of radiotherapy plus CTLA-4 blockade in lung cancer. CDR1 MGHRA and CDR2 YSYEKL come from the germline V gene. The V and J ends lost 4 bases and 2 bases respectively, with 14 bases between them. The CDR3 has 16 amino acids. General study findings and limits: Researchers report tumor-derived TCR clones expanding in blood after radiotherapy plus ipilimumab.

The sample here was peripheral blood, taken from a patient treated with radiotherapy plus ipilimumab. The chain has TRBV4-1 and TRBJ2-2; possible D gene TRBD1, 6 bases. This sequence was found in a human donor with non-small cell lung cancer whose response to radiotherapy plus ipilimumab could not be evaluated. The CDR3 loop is CASSRVTGLNTGELFF. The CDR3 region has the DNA TGCGCCAGCAGCCGAGTAACAGGGTTAAACACCGGGGAGCTGTTTTTT.